The clone carrying this T cell receptor (beta chain) was found many times. The antigen is unknown. CDR3 length: 15 residues. Trimming pared 3 bases from V and 4 bases from J, leaving 15 bases between. Germline V lookup: CDR1 SGHAT, CDR2 FQNNGV. These data come from a study of regulatory T cells in long-lasting Graves disease. Building the TCR beta libraries relied on iRepertoire HTBI primers, and CDR3 regions underwent Arm-PCR. TCRdb passed the multiplex PCR reads through MiXCR, listing each CDR3 protein once. The sample holds 510,000 or so distinct CDR3 sequences; around 12% are singletons and the top ten take about 8.9%. The study, taken as a whole, reports: Persistent disease was characterized by preferential usage of TRBV28, TRBJ1-2 and TRBJ2-5.

As for time point: newly diagnosed GD, antithyroid drugs for less than 3 months. Extracted RNA from PBMCs served as the source of the TCR library. American Thyroid Association guidelines served as the basis for diagnosing Graves' disease. This same sample was also part of a study on T cells in Graves' hyperthyroidism and ophthalmopathy. Turning to that study: Orbital computed tomography, thyroid ultrasound, serum thyroxine and TRAb, and clinical symptoms together informed the diagnoses. Most clonotypes expanded in the thyroid (above 0.001) were also present in blood.

This clonotype was sampled from a woman under 40 with Graves disease. The J gene is TRBJ1-2, the V gene TRBV11-2, with D possibly matching TRBD1 (6 bases). This sample comprised peripheral blood mononuclear cells (PBMCs), obtained at new diagnosis, from a patient treated with antithyroid drugs. This CDR3 reads CASSLSGGPFYGYTF. CDR3 coding DNA: TGTGCCAGCAGCTTGTCCGGGGGGCCTTTCTATGGCTACACCTTC.